Each of the 20 T cell receptor beta chains below was sequenced from the same sample in a study of a mutant IDH1 vaccine in newly diagnosed glioma. Sample time point: week 35, safety follow-up. Doses comprised 300 ug of mutant IDH1 20-mer peptide each, plus topical imiquimod. The table came from immunoSEQ multiplex PCR; TCRdb's copy has only in-frame clones and leaves some out. The sample includes about 54,000 clones, 70% to 90% seen only once; the top ten take over 1.5%. For these TCRs, the target antigens are not known. Material: PBMCs, obtained from a glioma patient whose treatment included an IDH1 peptide vaccine. Every receptor here comes from a man aged 40-49 years with glioma.

The chain links TRBV27 to TRBJ1-1; possibly TRBD1 for D (5 bases). The CDR3 has 12 amino acids. Trimming took off 7 bases at V and 5 bases at J, with 11 bases between the two ends. Per the germline V gene, CDR1 is MNHEY and CDR2 is SMNVEV (reference sequence). Here the CDR3 DNA reads TGTGCCAGCAAATCGGGGGGGACTGAAGCTTTCTTT. It encodes CASKSGGTEAFF.

The DNA of the CDR3 is TGTGCCAGCAGGGTAATGGGGACCGGGGAGCTGTTTTTT. It encodes CASRVMGTGELFF. The genes are TRBV2 and TRBJ2-2; D is ambiguous. Germline loops: CDR1 SNHLY, CDR2 FYNNEI. The CDR3 consists of 13 residues. Between the trimmed V and J ends, which lost 6 bases and 5 bases, there was a span of 10 bases.

V is TRBV7-9 and J is TRBJ2-1; tentative D call: TRBD2 (6 bases). The V gene lost 8 bases and the J gene lost 5 bases, with 10 bases spanning the gap. The length of the CDR3 is 12 residues. CDR1 and CDR2 (germline): SEHNR, FQNEAQ (reference sequence). The CDR3 reads CASGTGDNEQFF. The CDR3 nucleotides read TGTGCCAGCGGGACGGGAGACAATGAGCAGTTCTTC.

The rearrangement links TRBV6-4 to TRBJ2-3; TRBD2 might be the D (5 bases). The V gene's germline CDR1 is MRHNA and CDR2 SNTAGT. Between the trimmed V and J ends, which lost 9 bases and 3 bases, there was a span of 19 bases. CDR3 length: 15 residues. The CDR3 sequence is CASEPHFTGTDTQYF. The CDR3 DNA follows: TGTGCCAGTGAGCCCCACTTTACGGGAACAGATACGCAGTATTTT.

The rearrangement links TRBV13 to TRBJ2-3; a weak D match, TRBD2 (5 bases). Germline CDR1 PRHDT, CDR2 FYEKMQ (reference sequence). CDR3 size: 11 residues. With 8 bases removed from V and 5 bases from J, the gap between germline ends came to 8 bases. CDR3 in amino acids: CASSREDTQYF. The CDR3 DNA is TGTGCCAGCTCGAGGGAAGATACGCAGTATTTT.

V usage is TRBV5-4 and J usage is TRBJ1-2; 7 bases line up with TRBD1. CDR3 length equals 14 residues. The germline gives CDR1 SGHNT, CDR2 YYREEE (reference sequence). Trimming cost V 4 bases and J 5 bases; bases outside gene matches: 8. CDR3 amino acids: CASSPRQGWYGYTF. CDR3 nucleotide sequence: TGTGCCAGCAGCCCAAGACAGGGATGGTATGGCTACACCTTC.

This clone has only one observation. This chain uses TRBV20-1 with TRBJ1-1, with D uncertain. The CDR3 runs 11 residues. Trimming stripped 5 bases from V and 4 bases from J, with 8 bases between. Germline CDR1 reads DFQATT; CDR2 reads SNEGSKA (reference sequence). Here the CDR3 reads CSALQSTEAFF. CDR3 sequence (DNA): TGCAGTGCTTTACAGAGCACTGAAGCTTTCTTT.

This clone came up once. V and J are TRBV5-1 and TRBJ2-7; 14 nucleotides line up with TRBD2. With V trimmed by 6 bases and J by 5 bases, 4 bases remained unmatched. CDR3 length equals 14 residues. Germline V gene data show CDR1 as SGHRS and CDR2 as YFSETQ. The CDR3 coding sequence is TGCGCCAGCACCGGGACTAGCGGGAGAGACGAGCAGTACTTC. This codes for CASTGTSGRDEQYF.

This sequence joins TRBV28 and TRBJ2-6; possible D gene TRBD2, 5 bases. Trimming removed 4 bases from V and 0 bases from J, with 19 bases in between. In germline, CDR1 is MDHEN, CDR2 SYDVKM. The CDR3 loop spans 19 amino acids. DNA for the CDR3: TGTGCCAGCAGTTACCCCCGGGGTCTAGCTGGCTCTGGGGCCAACGTCCTGACTTTC. Protein product: CASSYPRGLAGSGANVLTF.

J is TRBJ1-2 and V is TRBV28; no reliable D call. V dropped 5 bases and J dropped 6 bases, with 16 bases sitting between them. The CDR3 loop spans 14 amino acids. Germline CDR1 reads MDHEN; CDR2 reads SYDVKM. Here the CDR3 DNA reads TGTGCCAGCAGTCATCAACTGAAGGCGAATGGCTACACCTTC. It encodes CASSHQLKANGYTF.

The chain uses TRBV29-1 and TRBJ2-7; D is perhaps TRBD1 (5 bases). CDR3 length: 12 amino acids. V gave up 4 bases and J gave up 7 bases, with 14 bases separating them. Looked up from germline, CDR1 is SQVTM and CDR2 is ANQGSEA. CDR3 DNA sequence: TGCAGCGTTGGTCAGGGTAAGGGGGAGCAGTACTTC. It translates to CSVGQGKGEQYF.

This clone has a single count. The rearrangement joins TRBV28 to TRBJ2-7, with D possibly matching TRBD2 (5 bases). The CDR3 consists of 13 residues. V was cut by 2 bases and J by 0 bases, with 5 bases left in between. Germline V gene data show CDR1 as MDHEN and CDR2 as SYDVKM. CDR3 sequence: CASSLTSSYEQYF. The CDR3 DNA reads as TGTGCCAGCAGTTTAACTAGCTCCTACGAGCAGTACTTC.

The chain recombines TRBV6-1 with TRBJ1-2, with D possibly being TRBD1 (5 bases). The CDR3 is made up of 12 amino acids. CDR1 MNHNS and CDR2 SASEGT come from the germline V gene. Trimming took off 6 bases at V and 2 bases at J, with 7 bases between the two ends. The CDR3 DNA is TGTGCCAGCAGGGGGCAGAACTATGGCTACACCTTC. Encoded protein: CASRGQNYGYTF.

The chain has TRBV7-2 and TRBJ2-7; D gene ambiguous. Looked up from germline, CDR1 is SGHTA and CDR2 is FQGNSA. The CDR3 runs 15 residues. Trimming pared 4 bases from V and 6 bases from J, leaving 19 bases between. Here the CDR3 DNA reads TGTGCCAGCAGCTATGGCGCGAGTTCGACGCTCGAGCAGTACTTC. This translates into CASSYGASSTLEQYF.

The V gene is TRBV10-3, the J gene TRBJ2-7; D may be TRBD2 (6 bases). With 10 bases removed from V and 6 bases from J, the gap between germline ends came to 16 bases. Germline CDR1 reads ENHRY; CDR2 reads SYGVKD. The CDR3 extends over 12 amino acids. This chain's CDR3 is CATRLGISEQYF. CDR3 sequence (DNA): TGTGCCACCCGACTAGGGATAAGCGAGCAGTACTTC.

The chain carries TRBV19 and TRBJ2-1; tentative D call: TRBD1 (7 bases). The length of the CDR3 is 15 residues. CDR1 and CDR2 from the germline V gene are LNHDA and SQIVND (reference sequence). Deletions cut 2 bases from V and 4 bases from J, with 12 bases between. The CDR3 nucleotides are TGTGCCAGTAGTATATCCCAGGGGGGATACAATGAGCAGTTCTTC. It yields the protein CASSISQGGYNEQFF.

The chain recombines TRBV27 with TRBJ2-3, with TRBD2 matching over 7 bases. The V gene end was trimmed by 2 bases and the J gene end by 4 bases; junction bases not matched to a gene: 15. This CDR3 contains 18 residues. Germline V gene sequence: CDR1 MNHEY, CDR2 SMNVEV (reference sequence). CDR3 coding DNA: TGTGCCAGCAGTTTAACGGCGGGAGTGTCTGCTTACGCAGATACGCAGTATTTT. Residues: CASSLTAGVSAYADTQYF.

The chain uses TRBV2 and TRBJ2-1; D remains unclear. Trimming cost V 11 bases and J 6 bases, with 2 bases left between them. The CDR3 contains 8 residues. Germline-derived CDR1 and CDR2 are SNHLY and FYNNEI. CDR3 in DNA: TGTGCCGGCAATGAGCAGTTCTTC. As protein: CAGNEQFF.

This chain uses TRBV28 with TRBJ2-7; 12 bases are shared with TRBD2. The CDR3 is 15 residues long. Trimming took 1 base from V and 6 from J; bases not matched to a gene: 4. Germline CDR1 and CDR2: MDHEN and SYDVKM. The CDR3 is CASSLSRLAGAEQYF. CDR3 sequence (DNA): TGTGCCAGCAGTTTATCGAGACTAGCGGGAGCCGAGCAGTACTTC.

By share of the sample, this clone is medium-sized. The chain combines TRBV19 with TRBJ1-1; 7 positions agree with TRBD1. The V segment lost 4 bases and the J segment 6 bases; nucleotides outside the gene matches: 8. CDR3 length: 14 amino acids. Germline loops: CDR1 LNHDA, CDR2 SQIVND (reference sequence). CDR3 loop: CASSTLDRDAEAFF. CDR3 DNA: TGTGCCAGTAGTACCCTAGACAGGGACGCTGAAGCTTTCTTT.